Shown below are 17 T cell receptor beta chains from a single sample sequenced in a study of T cell repertoires in cytomegalovirus infection. MiXCR was run by TCRdb on the reads, yielding one entry per CDR3 protein. Found here are roughly 720,000 distinct CDR3 sequences, 35% of them singletons; the top ten hold around 2.8%. Sample: PBMCs. The source of these receptors is a human donor in good health (CMV status not recorded). Some clones in this sample may be carry-over from other donors' samples.

This clonotype has a handful of counts. In DNA form, the CDR3 reads TGTGCCACCAGCAGCATTACCGGGGAGCTGTTTTTT. It encodes CATSSITGELFF. The chain is built from TRBV15 and TRBJ2-2, with no clear D. The germline V gene encodes CDR1 LNHNV and CDR2 YYDKDF (reference sequence). The V end was cut by 3 bases, the J end by 5 bases, with 4 bases between. This CDR3 comprises 12 residues.

In this sample, this clonotype turned up many times. This sequence joins TRBV7-6 and TRBJ1-2, with D tentatively TRBD1 (5 bases). V was cut by 0 bases and J by 8 bases, with 13 bases left in between. Germline CDR1 reads SGHVS; CDR2 reads FNYEAQ. This CDR3 comprises 14 residues. Written as DNA, the CDR3 is TGTGCCAGCAGCTTAGCGGGCACCGAGGGGGGCTACACCTTC. Its protein product is CASSLAGTEGGYTF.

This clonotype has a handful of counts. V gene TRBV27 combines with J gene TRBJ2-7, with 16 bases matching TRBD2. The CDR3 totals 17 residues. Germline CDR1 and CDR2: MNHEY and SMNVEV (reference sequence). V trimming: 6 bases; J trimming: 0 bases; junction bases outside the gene matches: 5. The CDR3 bases are TGTGCCAGCAGCTCCGGGACTAGCGGGAGGGCCTCCTACGAGCAGTACTTC. Its translation is CASSSGTSGRASYEQYF.

About this clonotype itself: This likely comes from a read error, as the CDR3 has no conserved phenylalanine or tryptophan at its end. The chain is built from TRBV28 and TRBJ2-2; 8 bases align to TRBD1. Germline V gives CDR1 MDHEN, CDR2 SYDVKM. The CDR3 spans 16 residues. With 3 bases clipped from V and 5 bases from J, the junction kept 8 bases outside the gene matches. The CDR3 spells CASSFAAGGATGELFL. DNA for the CDR3: TGTGCCAGCAGTTTTGCGGCAGGGGGCGCAACCGGGGAGCTGTTTTTG.

The V gene is TRBV6-1, the J gene TRBJ1-5, with TRBD1 matching 10 bases. This CDR3 is 15 amino acids long. V shed 5 bases, J shed 5 bases, and the junction held 6 bases outside the gene matches. The germline V gene has CDR1 MNHNS and CDR2 SASEGT. DNA of the CDR3: TGTGCCAGCAGTACGGGACAGGGGATCTATCAGCCCCAGCATTTT. Translated: CASSTGQGIYQPQHF.

This rearrangement joins TRBV12-3 or TRBV12-4 to TRBJ2-6; unclear D gene. The CDR3 covers 18 residues. V dropped 5 bases and J dropped 0 bases, with 17 bases sitting between them. The DNA of the CDR3 is TGTGCCAGCAGTCCCGAATGGGGAAGTGGCTCTGGGGCCAACGTCCTGACTTTC. It translates to CASSPEWGSGSGANVLTF.

This clonotype was seen a handful of times. The rearrangement links TRBV7-2 to TRBJ1-6; D remains unclear. The CDR3 extends over 14 amino acids. V was cut by 1 base and J by 9 bases, with 10 bases left in between. Germline V gene data show CDR1 as SGHTA and CDR2 as FQGNSA. Here the CDR3 DNA reads TGTGCCAGCAGCTTAGACAAGGGATCTTCACCCCTCCACTTT. It translates to CASSLDKGSSPLHF.

The V gene is TRBV5-1, the J gene TRBJ2-7, with D perhaps TRBD2 (6 bases). Germline CDR1 and CDR2: SGHRS and YFSETQ. The CDR3 is made up of 16 amino acids. Trimming removed 4 bases from V and 2 bases from J, with 19 bases in between. The chain's CDR3 is CASSPAQGTLAYEQYF. CDR3 nucleotide sequence: TGCGCCAGCAGCCCAGCCCAAGGGACTTTAGCCTACGAGCAGTACTTC.

The chain recombines TRBV12-3 or TRBV12-4 with TRBJ1-4; D is unresolved. The CDR3 runs 13 residues. The V gene lost 3 bases and the J gene lost 5 bases, with 7 bases spanning the gap. CDR3 sequence: CASSLVINEKLFF. In DNA form, the CDR3 reads TGTGCCAGCAGTTTGGTCATCAATGAAAAACTGTTTTTT.

The chain has TRBV3-1 and TRBJ1-1, with a possible D match to TRBD1 (5 bases). The CDR3 has 16 residues. V lost 0 bases and J lost 6, with 17 bases in between. Germline CDR1 reads LGHDT; CDR2 reads YNNKEL (reference sequence). CDR3 residues: CASSQESVGGTAEAFF. CDR3 sequence (DNA): TGTGCCAGCAGCCAAGAAAGTGTCGGAGGGACCGCTGAAGCTTTCTTT.

This clonotype came up a few times. The chain carries TRBV4-1 and TRBJ1-2; no clear D gene. The germline V gene has CDR1 MGHRA and CDR2 YSYEKL. V lost 1 base and J 4 bases, leaving 10 bases between the germline ends. CDR3 length: 14 amino acids. The CDR3 sequence is CASSQAVGTYGYTF. DNA of the CDR3: TGCGCCAGCAGCCAAGCCGTAGGAACCTATGGCTACACCTTC.

The chain joins TRBV7-8 to TRBJ1-5, with 7 bases that match TRBD1. The trim removed 5 bases at V and 9 bases at J, leaving 16 bases unmatched. Germline V gene data show CDR1 as SGHVS and CDR2 as FQNEAQ. The CDR3 sequence is 16 residues long. CDR3 in amino acids: CASSGWIDREGPPQHF. CDR3 bases: TGTGCCAGCAGCGGTTGGATAGACAGGGAGGGCCCGCCCCAGCATTTT.

The chain has TRBV7-4 and TRBJ1-1; no clear D. Per the germline V gene, CDR1 is SGHVT and CDR2 is SQSDAQ. This CDR3 spans 15 amino acids. The V and J ends lost 2 bases and 0 bases respectively, with 10 bases between them. The CDR3 bases are TGTGCCAGCAGCTTATCAAACACGATGAACACTGAAGCTTTCTTT. Its translation: CASSLSNTMNTEAFF.

The chain is built from TRBV7-2 and TRBJ2-1, with 7 bases matching TRBD1. Germline V gives CDR1 SGHTA, CDR2 FQGNSA. The CDR3 consists of 16 residues. V lost 5 bases, J lost 3 bases, and 10 bases stayed unmatched. CDR3 amino acids: CASSPPGTALYNEQFF. The CDR3 coding sequence is TGTGCCAGCAGCCCGCCAGGGACAGCCCTCTACAATGAGCAGTTCTTC.

The chain links TRBV7-8 to TRBJ2-1, with D maybe TRBD1 (6 bases). The CDR3 has 15 residues. The V and J ends lost 5 bases and 0 bases respectively, with 11 bases between them. CDR1 is SGHVS and CDR2 is FQNEAQ in the germline V gene. Here the CDR3 DNA reads TGTGCCAGCAGCAAGGGGGTTAGCTCCTACAATGAGCAGTTCTTC. Protein: CASSKGVSSYNEQFF.

There are a few counts of this clonotype. The chain has TRBV12-3 or TRBV12-4 and TRBJ1-5, with 8 bases aligning to TRBD1. The trim removed 3 bases at V and 6 bases at J, leaving 7 bases unmatched. There are 15 residues in the CDR3. The CDR3 DNA reads TGTGCCAGCAGTTTGGGCAGGGGGCCCAGTCAGCCCCAGCATTTT. This codes for CASSLGRGPSQPQHF.

In this sample, this clonotype turned up a few times. This rearrangement joins TRBV28 to TRBJ1-2, with D perhaps matching TRBD1 (5 bases). The CDR3 contains 12 residues. Trimming stripped 7 bases from V and 8 bases from J, with 14 bases between. The V gene's germline CDR1 is MDHEN and CDR2 SYDVKM. CDR3 sequence: CASTWGEWGYTF. The CDR3 bases are TGTGCCAGCACCTGGGGCGAGTGGGGCTACACCTTC.